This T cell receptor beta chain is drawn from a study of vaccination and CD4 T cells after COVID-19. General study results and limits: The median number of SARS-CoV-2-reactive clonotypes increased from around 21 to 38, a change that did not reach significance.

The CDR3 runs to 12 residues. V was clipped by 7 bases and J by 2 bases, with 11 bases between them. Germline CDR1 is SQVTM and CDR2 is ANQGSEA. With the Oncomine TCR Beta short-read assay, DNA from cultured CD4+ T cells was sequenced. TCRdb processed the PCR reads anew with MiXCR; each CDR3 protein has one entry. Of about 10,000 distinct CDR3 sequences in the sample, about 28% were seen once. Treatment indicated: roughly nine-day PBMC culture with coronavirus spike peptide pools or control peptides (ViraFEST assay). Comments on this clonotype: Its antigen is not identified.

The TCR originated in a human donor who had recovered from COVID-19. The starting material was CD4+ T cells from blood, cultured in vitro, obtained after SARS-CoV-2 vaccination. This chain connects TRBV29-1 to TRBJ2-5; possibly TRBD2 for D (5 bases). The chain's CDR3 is CSALALQETQYF. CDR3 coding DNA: TGCAGCGCATTAGCGCTACAAGAGACCCAGTACTTC.